Listed below are T cell receptor beta chains from one sample, sequenced in a study of control samples from healthy donors and cancer patients. TCRdb keeps only in-frame clones here, not all; method: immunoSEQ multiplex PCR. The sample lists 85,000 to 100,000 clones; 85% to 95% were seen once. Specimen: blood. These receptor sequences come from a man aged 18 to 29 in good health. CDR3s include the opening cysteine and the closing phenylalanine or tryptophan. The D gene is left open where the match is weak. Size tells how often a clone was seen (once, few, many) or the class of an expanded clone, and some rows leave it out.

size | J | D | V | DNA | CDR3
- | TRBJ1-1 | TRBD1 | TRBV6-2/TRBV6-3 | TGTGCCAGCAGTCGCCCGGGACAGGGGGTGACTGAAGCTTTCTTT | CASSRPGQGVTEAFF
- | TRBJ2-7 | - | TRBV7-9 | TGTGCCAGCAGCTTAGCGATGGGTCCAGGCGAGCAGTACTTC | CASSLAMGPGEQYF
- | TRBJ1-2 | - | TRBV30 | TGTGCCTGGAGTGTAGGCTATGGCTACACCTTC | CAWSVGYGYTF
once | TRBJ1-6 | TRBD1 | TRBV6-4 | TGTGCCAGCAGTGTTACCGGGACAGATAATTCACCCCTCCACTTT | CASSVTGTDNSPLHF
- | TRBJ1-3 | - | TRBV7-8 | TGTGCCAGCAGCTTAGGATGGGGCGGGCCTGGAAACACCATATATTTT | CASSLGWGGPGNTIYF
- | TRBJ2-2 | TRBD1 | TRBV5-1 | TGCGCCAGCACGGGACAGTCGAACACCGGGGAGCTGTTTTTT | CASTGQSNTGELFF
- | TRBJ1-5 | - | TRBV6-2/TRBV6-3 | TGTGCCAGCAGTTACGACGGGGGGTGGCTCAATCAGCCCCAGCATTTT | CASSYDGGWLNQPQHF
- | TRBJ1-6 | TRBD1 | TRBV19 | TGTGCCAGTAAGCTAGTAGGGGGCTCCAATTCACCCCTCCACTTT | CASKLVGGSNSPLHF
- | TRBJ2-5 | - | TRBV5-8 | TGTGCCAGCAGGTCCCTAGAAAAGGTGACCCAGTACTTC | CASRSLEKVTQYF
once | TRBJ1-5 | - | TRBV19 | TGTGCCACGGGACCGCCTAACGACGGGCAGCCCCAGCATTTT | CATGPPNDGQPQHF
once | TRBJ2-7 | TRBD1 | TRBV5-6 | TGTGCCAGCAGCTTAAACGGACAGGACTACGAGCAGTACTTC | CASSLNGQDYEQYF
- | TRBJ1-1 | - | TRBV19 | TGTGCCAGTAGTATCGGACCGAGACAGGCTAACACTGAAGCTTTCTTT | CASSIGPRQANTEAFF
- | TRBJ1-1 | - | TRBV6-2/TRBV6-3 | TGTGCCAGCAGTTACGGGGCAGGGACTGAAGCTTTCTTT | CASSYGAGTEAFF
few | TRBJ2-3 | TRBD2 | TRBV7-9 | TGTGCCAGCTTTCCCGGGACTAGCGCCACAGATACGCAGTATTTT | CASFPGTSATDTQYF
- | TRBJ1-2 | - | TRBV7-2 | TGTGCCAGCAGCACACAGGGAGGGGCAGGCTACACCTTC | CASSTQGGAGYTF
few | TRBJ1-1 | - | TRBV6-2/TRBV6-3 | TGTGCCAGCAGTTACCAGGGTTTGAACACTGAAGCTTTCTTT | CASSYQGLNTEAFF
- | TRBJ1-2 | TRBD1 | TRBV19 | TGTGCCAGTGCTTCGGGACAGGGGCTATTCCATGGCTACACCTTC | CASASGQGLFHGYTF
- | TRBJ2-2 | - | TRBV10-2 | TGCGCCAGCATTGCCGGGGAGCTGTTTTTT | CASIAGELFF
- | TRBJ1-1 | - | TRBV28 | TGTGCCAGCCGCTTGGGGGGCACTGAAGCTTTCTTT | CASRLGGTEAFF
- | TRBJ1-2 | TRBD1 | TRBV6-5 | TGTGCCAGCAGTTGGACAGGATCCATAACCTATGGCTACACCTTC | CASSWTGSITYGYTF
- | TRBJ1-6 | TRBD1 | TRBV5-3 | TGTGCCAGAAGCTCCAGGGGGGACGATAATTCACCCCTCCACTTT | CARSSRGDDNSPLHF
- | TRBJ1-5 | - | TRBV7-2 | TGTGCCAGCAGCCAGGGACTCAATCAGCCCCAGCATTTT | CASSQGLNQPQHF
- | TRBJ1-2 | - | TRBV29-1 | TGCAGCGCCGGGAGGCAGGGTAGCTATGGCTACACCTTC | CSAGRQGSYGYTF
- | TRBJ2-6 | - | TRBV19 | TGTGCCAGTCGGAAACTGGGGTCCGGGGCCAACGTCCTGACTTTC | CASRKLGSGANVLTF
- | TRBJ2-7 | TRBD2 | TRBV6-5 | TGTGCCAGCAGTTACTCTTTAGCGGGACCCTACGAGCAGTACTTC | CASSYSLAGPYEQYF
- | TRBJ1-2 | TRBD1 | TRBV4-1 | TGCGCCAGCAGCCAAATGACAGGGGACTATGGCTACACCTTC | CASSQMTGDYGYTF
- | TRBJ1-1 | - | TRBV13 | TGTGCCAGCAGCTTAGGCCCCCGTGGGGGGGAGGCGGAGACTGAAGCTTTCTTT | CASSLGPRGGEAETEAFF
- | TRBJ1-5 | - | TRBV4-1 | TGCGCCAGCAGCCAAGTCCCCGGGGGAGGCAATCAGCCCCAGCATTTT | CASSQVPGGGNQPQHF
- | TRBJ1-1 | - | TRBV9 | TGTGCCAGCAGCGTTTTGCCCGGATGGGGCACTGAAGCTTTCTTT | CASSVLPGWGTEAFF
- | TRBJ1-5 | - | TRBV13 | TGTGCCAGCAGCTTACGGGCCCGGCCCGATCAGCCCCAGCATTTT | CASSLRARPDQPQHF
- | TRBJ2-1 | TRBD2 | TRBV7-2 | TGTGCCAGCCTTAAGGTAGCGGGAGGGCCCTACAATGAGCAGTTCTTC | CASLKVAGGPYNEQFF
few | TRBJ2-5 | TRBD1 | TRBV5-1 | TGCGCCAGCAGCTTGGGACTCTACAGGGGGCGAAGGCCAGTTCCCCAAGAGACCCAGTACTTC | CASSLGLYRGRRPVPQETQYF
- | TRBJ2-7 | TRBD1 | TRBV4-1 | TGCGCCAGCGGACGAACCGGGACAGGGGTGATCCACGAGCAGTACTTC | CASGRTGTGVIHEQYF
- | TRBJ1-5 | TRBD1 | TRBV27 | TGTGCCAGCAGTTTTCCGGGACAGGCGAAGCATTTT | CASSFPGQAKHF
- | TRBJ1-5 | - | TRBV5-8 | TGTGCCAGCAGCTTCGAAAGAAGCAATCAGCCCCAGCATTTT | CASSFERSNQPQHF
- | TRBJ2-7 | - | TRBV6-6 | TGTGCCAGCAGGATCGGGACCCTCTTCATCGAGCAGTACTTC | CASRIGTLFIEQYF
- | TRBJ1-1 | - | TRBV18 | TGTGCCAGCTCACGGTCAGGGAACACTGAAGCTTTCTTT | CASSRSGNTEAFF
- | TRBJ2-3 | TRBD2 | TRBV18 | TGTGCCAGCTCAAGACTAGCGGGGGACACTACGGGTACGCAGTATTTT | CASSRLAGDTTGTQYF
- | TRBJ1-1 | - | TRBV29-1 | TGCAGCGTTGTGTGGGGGGCTGAAGCTTTCTTT | CSVVWGAEAFF
- | TRBJ2-7 | - | TRBV7-6 | TGTGCCAGCAGCTTAGTACACAGATCCTACGAGCAGTACTTC | CASSLVHRSYEQYF
- | TRBJ1-4 | - | TRBV5-5 | TGTGCCAGCAGCAGGGCGATGGGGTATGGAACTAATGAAAAACTGTTTTTT | CASSRAMGYGTNEKLFF
- | TRBJ1-1 | - | TRBV30 | TGTGCCTGGAGGAGGGCATACACTGAAGCTTTCTTT | CAWRRAYTEAFF
few | TRBJ1-2 | - | TRBV20-1 | TGCAGTGCCTGGACTGTCTATGGCTACACCTTC | CSAWTVYGYTF
once | TRBJ1-1 | - | TRBV5-1 | TGCGCCAGCAGCTCACAGGGCAAGAACACTGAAGCTTTCTTT | CASSSQGKNTEAFF
- | TRBJ1-1 | TRBD1 | TRBV6-2/TRBV6-3 | TGTGCCAGCAGTTTACACAGGGGGAAAACTGAAGCTTTCTTT | CASSLHRGKTEAFF
- | TRBJ2-7 | TRBD1 | TRBV19 | TGTGCCAGTTCCCGAGACAGGGCCTACGAGCAGTACTTC | CASSRDRAYEQYF
- | TRBJ2-2 | - | TRBV7-9 | TGTGCCAGCAGCTCCGGGAGTCCGAAGTCCGGGGAGCTGTTTTTT | CASSSGSPKSGELFF
- | TRBJ2-7 | - | TRBV6-1 | TGTGCCAGCAGTGAAGGGCAGGGAGGTTACGAGCAGTACTTC | CASSEGQGGYEQYF
- | TRBJ2-1 | TRBD2 | TRBV30 | TGTGCCTGGAGAGGACTAGCGACATACAATGAGCAGTTCTTC | CAWRGLATYNEQFF
- | TRBJ1-3 | - | TRBV27 | TGTGCCAGCACGACGGGCACTGGAAACACCATATATTTT | CASTTGTGNTIYF
- | TRBJ1-3 | - | TRBV11-2 | TGTGCCAGCAGCCAAGCGAGGGCCTCTGGAAACACCATATATTTT | CASSQARASGNTIYF
- | TRBJ2-7 | TRBD2 | TRBV7-9 | TGTGCCAGCAGCTTTAGTCTAGCGGGAGAAAACGAGCAGTACTTC | CASSFSLAGENEQYF
- | TRBJ2-7 | - | TRBV5-1 | TGCGCCAGCAGCTTGGGGGGGGTTTTCTACGAGCAGTACTTC | CASSLGGVFYEQYF
- | TRBJ2-7 | - | TRBV14 | TGTGCCAGCAGCCGACGCCCCAATTACGAGCAGTACTTC | CASSRRPNYEQYF
- | TRBJ1-4 | - | TRBV7-9 | TGTGCCAGCAGCTCGCAACAGAGGGAAAAACTGTTTTTT | CASSSQQREKLFF
few | TRBJ2-2 | - | TRBV6-5 | TGTGCCAGCAGTTACTTCCTCTCTGGTCTGCCGGAGCTGTTTTTT | CASSYFLSGLPELFF
- | TRBJ1-4 | - | TRBV19 | TGTGCCAGTAGTATAGTGATTCTGGCAGGGGATCCTAATGAAAAACTGTTTTTT | CASSIVILAGDPNEKLFF
- | TRBJ1-5 | - | TRBV5-5 | TGTGCCAGCAGCACCCAGGGGATAAATCAGCCCCAGCATTTT | CASSTQGINQPQHF
once | TRBJ2-2 | TRBD2 | TRBV4-3 | TGCGCCAGCAGCCCAGAGCTAGCGGGAGGGCCGGGCGGGGAGCTGTTTTTT | CASSPELAGGPGGELFF
- | TRBJ2-3 | TRBD1 | TRBV9 | TGTGCCAGCAGCCCGCGACAGGGTACAGATACGCAGTATTTT | CASSPRQGTDTQYF